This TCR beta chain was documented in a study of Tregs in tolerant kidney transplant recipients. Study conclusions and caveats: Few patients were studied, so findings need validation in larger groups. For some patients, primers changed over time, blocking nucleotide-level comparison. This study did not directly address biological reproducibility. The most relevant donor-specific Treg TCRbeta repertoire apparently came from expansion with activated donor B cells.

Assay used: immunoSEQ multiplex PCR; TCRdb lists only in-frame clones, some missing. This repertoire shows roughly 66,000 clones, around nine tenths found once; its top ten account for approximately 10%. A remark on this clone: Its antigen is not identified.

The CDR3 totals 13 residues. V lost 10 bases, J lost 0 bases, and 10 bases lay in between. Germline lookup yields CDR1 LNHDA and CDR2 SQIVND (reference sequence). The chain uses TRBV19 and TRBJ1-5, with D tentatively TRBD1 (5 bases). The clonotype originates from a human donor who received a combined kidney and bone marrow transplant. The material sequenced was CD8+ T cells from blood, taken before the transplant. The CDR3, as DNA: TGTGCCACCGCGGGACTTAGCAATCAGCCCCAGCATTTT. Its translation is CATAGLSNQPQHF.